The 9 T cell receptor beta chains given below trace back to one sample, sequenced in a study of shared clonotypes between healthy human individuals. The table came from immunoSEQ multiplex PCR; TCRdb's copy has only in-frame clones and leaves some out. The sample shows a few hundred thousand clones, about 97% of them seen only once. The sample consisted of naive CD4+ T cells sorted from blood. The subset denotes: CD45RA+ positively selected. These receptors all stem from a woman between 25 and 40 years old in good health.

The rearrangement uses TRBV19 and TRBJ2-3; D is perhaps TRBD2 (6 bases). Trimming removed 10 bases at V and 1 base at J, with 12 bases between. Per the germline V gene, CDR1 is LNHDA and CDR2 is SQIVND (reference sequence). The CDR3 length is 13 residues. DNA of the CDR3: TGTGCCACCAGGGCTAGCGGCACAGATACGCAGTATTTT. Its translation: CATRASGTDTQYF.

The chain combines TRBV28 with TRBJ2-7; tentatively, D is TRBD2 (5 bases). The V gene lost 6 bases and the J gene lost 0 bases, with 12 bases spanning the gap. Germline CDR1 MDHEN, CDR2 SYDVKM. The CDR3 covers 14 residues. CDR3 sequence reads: CASSRGLISYEQYF. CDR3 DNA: TGTGCCAGCAGCCGAGGGCTTATCTCCTACGAGCAGTACTTC.

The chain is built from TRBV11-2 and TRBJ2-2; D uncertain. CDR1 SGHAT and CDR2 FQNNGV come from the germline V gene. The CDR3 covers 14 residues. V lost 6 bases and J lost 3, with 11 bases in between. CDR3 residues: CASSSTPHTGELFF. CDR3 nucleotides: TGTGCCAGCAGTTCCACCCCTCACACCGGGGAGCTGTTTTTT. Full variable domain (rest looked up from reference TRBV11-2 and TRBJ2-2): EAGVAQSPRYKIIEKRQSVAFWCNPISGHATLYWYQQILGQGPKLLIQFQNNGVVDDSQLPKDRFSAERLKGVDSTLKIQPAKLEDSAVYLCASSSTPHTGELFFGEGSRLTVL.

The DNA of the CDR3 is TGTGCCAGCAGCCAAATTGACAGGGAATCTGAAAAACTGTTTTTT. Translated: CASSQIDRESEKLFF. This chain joins TRBV4-2 and TRBJ1-4, with TRBD1 identical over 7 bases. J was trimmed by 7 bases and V by 2 bases; bases with no gene match: 7. This CDR3 spans 15 amino acids. Germline-derived CDR1 and CDR2 are LGHNA and YNFKEQ.

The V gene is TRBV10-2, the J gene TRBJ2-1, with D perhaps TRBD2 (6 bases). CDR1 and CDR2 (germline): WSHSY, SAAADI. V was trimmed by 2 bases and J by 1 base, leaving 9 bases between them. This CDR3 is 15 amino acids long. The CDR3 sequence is CASSEEAGSYNEQFF. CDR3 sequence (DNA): TGCGCCAGCAGTGAGGAGGCGGGATCCTACAATGAGCAGTTCTTC.

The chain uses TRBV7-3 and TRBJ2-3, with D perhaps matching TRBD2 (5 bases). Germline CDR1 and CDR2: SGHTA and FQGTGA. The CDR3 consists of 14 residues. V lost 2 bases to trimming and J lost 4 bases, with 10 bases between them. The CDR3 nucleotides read TGTGCCAGCAGCTTACCCGGGATCCCAGATACGCAGTATTTT. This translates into CASSLPGIPDTQYF.

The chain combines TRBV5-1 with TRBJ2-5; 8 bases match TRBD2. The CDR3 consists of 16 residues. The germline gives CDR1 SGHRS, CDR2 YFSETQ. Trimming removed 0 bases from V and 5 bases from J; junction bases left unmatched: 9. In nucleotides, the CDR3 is TGCGCCAGCAGCTTGGCCGGGACTAGGATGCGGGAGACCCAGTACTTC. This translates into CASSLAGTRMRETQYF.

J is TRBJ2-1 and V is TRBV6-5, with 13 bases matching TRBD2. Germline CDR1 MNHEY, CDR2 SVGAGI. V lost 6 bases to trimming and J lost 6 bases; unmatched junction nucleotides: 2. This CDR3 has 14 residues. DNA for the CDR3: TGTGCCAGCAGAGGGACTAGCGGGATCAATGAGCAGTTCTTC. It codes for CASRGTSGINEQFF.

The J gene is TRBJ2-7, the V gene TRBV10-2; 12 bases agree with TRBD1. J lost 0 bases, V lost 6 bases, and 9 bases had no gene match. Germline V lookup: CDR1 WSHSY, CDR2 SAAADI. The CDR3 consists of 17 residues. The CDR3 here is CASRGDRGRVFSYEQYF. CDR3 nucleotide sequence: TGCGCCAGCAGGGGGGACAGGGGGCGAGTATTCTCCTACGAGCAGTACTTC.